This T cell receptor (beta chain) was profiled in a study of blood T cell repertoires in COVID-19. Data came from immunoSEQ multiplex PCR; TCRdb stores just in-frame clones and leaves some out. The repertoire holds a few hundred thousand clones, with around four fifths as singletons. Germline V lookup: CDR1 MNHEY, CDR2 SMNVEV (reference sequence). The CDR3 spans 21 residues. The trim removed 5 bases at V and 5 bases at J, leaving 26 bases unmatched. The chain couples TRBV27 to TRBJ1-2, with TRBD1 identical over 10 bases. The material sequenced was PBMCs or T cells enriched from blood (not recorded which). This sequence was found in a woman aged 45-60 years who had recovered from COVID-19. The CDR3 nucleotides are TGTGCCAGCAGTCCCATACCCGTCCGATCGACAGGGGGCCCCTGGAAGTATGGCTACACCTTC. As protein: CASSPIPVRSTGGPWKYGYTF.